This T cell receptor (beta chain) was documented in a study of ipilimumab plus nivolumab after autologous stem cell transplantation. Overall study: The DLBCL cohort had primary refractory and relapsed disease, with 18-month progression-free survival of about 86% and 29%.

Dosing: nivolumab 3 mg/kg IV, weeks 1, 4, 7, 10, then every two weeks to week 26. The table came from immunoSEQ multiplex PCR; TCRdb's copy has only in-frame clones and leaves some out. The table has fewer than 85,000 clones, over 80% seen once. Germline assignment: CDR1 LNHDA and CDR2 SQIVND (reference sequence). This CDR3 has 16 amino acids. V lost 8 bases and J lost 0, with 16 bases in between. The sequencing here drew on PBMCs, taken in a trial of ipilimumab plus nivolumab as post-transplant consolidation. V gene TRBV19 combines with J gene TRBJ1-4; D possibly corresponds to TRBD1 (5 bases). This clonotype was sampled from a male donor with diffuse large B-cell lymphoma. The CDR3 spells CASSGTAISTNEKLFF. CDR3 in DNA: TGTGCCAGTTCCGGGACGGCGATCTCAACTAATGAAAAACTGTTTTTT.